The TCR beta chain described here comes from a study of long-term antiretroviral therapy in people with HIV. In the case of this clone: The target antigen is unknown.

Study-wide points: Blood was collected between the mid-2000s and the late 2010s, possibly under older ART regimens. Dominating the repertoire at all time points were the clones that expanded before ART. The study found narrower CDR3 length ranges in HIV repertoires than in controls.

Trimming removed 5 bases at V and 0 bases at J, with 13 bases between. Germline values: CDR1 SGHVS, CDR2 FQNEAQ. There are 16 residues in the CDR3. One or more pre-ART and two or more post-ART PBMC samples were available from each donor. The authors ran the immunoSEQ assay, v3.0, at survey level. Using immunoSEQ multiplex PCR, the repertoire was profiled, and TCRdb retains in-frame clones only, with some absent. This table has 15,000 to 20,000 clones, 75% to 90% appearing once. The receptor was isolated from a man in his fifties with HIV. The chain carries TRBV7-8 and TRBJ1-4; TRBD1 is a possible D gene (6 bases). Sequenced material: unsorted PBMCs, taken 4.2 years after starting antiretroviral therapy. The DNA of the CDR3 is TGTGCCAGCAGCGCCTACAGGGTTGCAACTAATGAAAAACTGTTTTTT. Its translation: CASSAYRVATNEKLFF.